The present T cell receptor (beta chain) was sequenced within a study of a mutant IDH1 vaccine in newly diagnosed glioma (dated by TCRdb to the early 2020s). Notes on the research overall: Across visits V03 through V10, patients got a total of eight vaccinations, given in weeks 1, 3, 5, 7, 11, 15, 19 and 23. Peripheral blood was drawn at six visits: V03 (baseline), V05, V07, V10, V12 and V13. Before enrollment, most patients had been given radiochemotherapy with temozolomide as standard therapy, while the rest had received either radiotherapy alone or temozolomide alone. Vaccination was initiated 4-6 weeks after radiotherapy alone, or concurrently with temozolomide cycles in the chemotherapy-containing groups. For exploratory analyses, about 25 treated patients had longitudinal TCRB deep sequencing done wherever samples were available. Of the approximately 29 treated patients, approximately 60% were male and 37.5% were female, and a mean age of roughly 40 years was recorded.

Library method: the immunoSEQ multiplex PCR assay. Rearranged TCR beta chain sequences were amplified with the hsTCRB Kit following the manufacturer's protocol. Sequencing of TCRB libraries was carried out on an Illumina MiSeq. For the original study's pipeline: The proprietary platform of the kit vendor was used for demultiplexing, trimming and gene mapping. In its TCRdb copy, this immuneACCESS table keeps in-frame sequences only and misses some clones. Where compared with another copy, unresolved V genes explain less than half of these, and the others have no known cause. D and trimming come from the DNA, and the V and J calls and clone size come from that table. The sample records fewer than 65,000 clones, around 80% of which are singletons. The ten largest clones add up to 4.5% to 7.5% of the sample. Worth noting for this clone: Its cognate antigen has yet to be identified. Within one base of it there is no much larger clone, and no base qualities were kept.

What the work shows at the level of the full study, not this receptor alone: PBMC samples for TCRB deep sequencing were selected based on availability. No apparent relationship was observed between pseudoprogression and alterations in the top peripheral T cell clonotypes detected by TCRB sequencing. It was noted by the authors that analyses of patient blood samples could not be reproduced owing to sample limitations. Immune responses induced by the vaccine were seen in 93.3% of patients across multiple MHC alleles.

Its CDR3 holds 16 amino acids, cysteine through phenylalanine. Only CDR3 DNA remains: 48 bases, in frame from the first base. The germline V gene yields KGHSH for CDR1 and LQKENI for CDR2. V lost 3 bases and J lost 4 bases, and the count of bases not matched to a germline gene is 11. The time point label corresponds to: week 11, during vaccination. A 20-mer mutant IDH1 peptide at 300 micrograms in Montanide made up each vaccine dose, which was injected subcutaneously together with topical imiquimod. Donors had newly diagnosed WHO grade 3 or 4 IDH1-mutant astrocytomas with loss of nuclear ATRX. The samples were drawn from NOA16, a multicentre, single-arm, open-label phase I trial in Germany that tested a mutant IDH1 peptide vaccine in humans for the first time. The DNeasy Blood and Tissue Kit was used to extract genomic DNA from EDTA blood for TCRB sequencing.

The chain uses TRBV18 and TRBJ1-1; 7 junctional bases match TRBD1. The sample was PBMCs, taken from a glioma patient whose treatment included an IDH1 peptide vaccine. The clonotype originates from a man aged 45-65 years with glioma. The CDR3 here reads CASSPQGVAGATEAFF. The DNA is TGTGCCAGCTCACCCCAGGGGGTCGCGGGTGCCACTGAAGCTTTCTTT.